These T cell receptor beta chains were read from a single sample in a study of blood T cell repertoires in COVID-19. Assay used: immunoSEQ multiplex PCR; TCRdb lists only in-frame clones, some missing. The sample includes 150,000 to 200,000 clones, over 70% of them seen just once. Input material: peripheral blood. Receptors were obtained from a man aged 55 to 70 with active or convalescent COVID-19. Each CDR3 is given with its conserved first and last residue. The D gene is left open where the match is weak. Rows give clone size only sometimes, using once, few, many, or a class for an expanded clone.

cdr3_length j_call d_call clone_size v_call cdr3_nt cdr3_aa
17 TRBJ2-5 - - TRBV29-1 TGCAGCGTTGAAGACATAACGGCGGACGTGCCGGGGGTGGCCCAGTACTTC CSVEDITADVPGVAQYF
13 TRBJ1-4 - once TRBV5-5 TGTGCCAGCAGCTTGGAGGCAGGTCGAATACTGTTTTTT CASSLEAGRILFF
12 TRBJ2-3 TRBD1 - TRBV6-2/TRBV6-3 TGTGCCAGCAGTTCGACAGGGGGTACGCAGTATTTT CASSSTGGTQYF
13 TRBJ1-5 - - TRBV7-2 TGTGCCAGCAGCCCTCAACGGGGGCAGCCCCAGCATTTT CASSPQRGQPQHF
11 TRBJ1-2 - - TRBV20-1 TGCAGTCCCCCGCGGGTAGTGGGCTACACCTTC CSPPRVVGYTF
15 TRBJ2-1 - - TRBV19 TGTGCCAGTAGTATAGTACAGGGGACTTTCAATGAGCAGTTCTTC CASSIVQGTFNEQFF
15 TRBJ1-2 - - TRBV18 TGTGCCAGCTCACCACCGTCTACCAGGGGCTATGGCTACACCTTC CASSPPSTRGYGYTF
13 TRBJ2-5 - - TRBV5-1 TGCGCCAGCAGCTCGACAGGACAAGAGACCCAGTACTTC CASSSTGQETQYF
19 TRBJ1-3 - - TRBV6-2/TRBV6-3 TGTGCCAGCAGTTCGGGATCAAGGGGAGGAACGGGCGCTGGAAACACCATATATTTT CASSSGSRGGTGAGNTIYF
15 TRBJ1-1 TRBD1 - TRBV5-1 TGCGCCAGCAAGATAACAGGGGGTGAAGACACTGAAGCTTTCTTT CASKITGGEDTEAFF
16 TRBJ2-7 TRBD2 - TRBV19 TGTGCCAGTAGTATCTGGGGGGGGATGATCTCCTACGAGCAGTACTTC CASSIWGGMISYEQYF
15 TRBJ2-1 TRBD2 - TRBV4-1 TGCGCCAGCAGCTGGACTAGCGATTTATACAATGAGCAGTTCTTC CASSWTSDLYNEQFF
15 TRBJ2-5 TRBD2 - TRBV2 TGTGCCAGCAGTTCCGGACTAGCAGGTCAAGAGACCCAGTACTTC CASSSGLAGQETQYF
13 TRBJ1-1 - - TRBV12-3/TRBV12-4 TGTGCCAGCAGTCGCAGGGGTTGGACTGAAGCTTTCTTT CASSRRGWTEAFF
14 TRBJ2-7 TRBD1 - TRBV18 TGTGCCAGCTCACCCCGGACAGGAACCTCCGAGCAGTACTTC CASSPRTGTSEQYF
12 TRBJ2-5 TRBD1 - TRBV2 TGTGCCAGCGACAGGGAGCTAGAGACCCAGTACTTC CASDRELETQYF
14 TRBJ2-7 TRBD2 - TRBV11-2 TGTGCCAGCAAACTAGCGGGAGGGAACTACGAGCAGTACTTC CASKLAGGNYEQYF
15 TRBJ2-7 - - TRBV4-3 TGCGCCAGCAGCCAAGGTGTTGGGGCCTCCTACGAGCAGTACTTC CASSQGVGASYEQYF
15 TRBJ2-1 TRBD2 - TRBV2 TGTGCCAGCAAGACGGGACTAGATTCCTACAATGAGCAGTTCTTC CASKTGLDSYNEQFF
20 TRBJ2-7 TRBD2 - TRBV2 TGTGCCAGCAGTGAATGGTATGGACTAGCGGGAGGGCCTTCGGCCTACGAGCAGTACTTC CASSEWYGLAGGPSAYEQYF
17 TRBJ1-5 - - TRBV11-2 TGTGCCAGCAGCCGCGGTGGGGGGGGCTGGAGCAATCAGCCCCAGCATTTT CASSRGGGGWSNQPQHF
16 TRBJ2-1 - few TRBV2 TGTGCCAGCAGTGACCTCGAGTTCGAATCCTACAATGAGCAGTTCTTC CASSDLEFESYNEQFF
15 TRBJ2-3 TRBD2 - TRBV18 TGTGCCAGCTCACCGCGGGAGGGAAACACAGATACGCAGTATTTT CASSPREGNTDTQYF
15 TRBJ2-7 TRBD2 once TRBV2 TGTGCCAGCAGTCCCCTCGCCCTAGCGGGAGACGAGCAGTACTTC CASSPLALAGDEQYF
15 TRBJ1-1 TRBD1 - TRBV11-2 TGTGCCAGCAGTGACAGGGGGAAAGGGGACACTGAAGCTTTCTTT CASSDRGKGDTEAFF
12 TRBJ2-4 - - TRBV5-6 TGTGCCAGCAGCTCCGACAGGAACATTCAGTACTTC CASSSDRNIQYF
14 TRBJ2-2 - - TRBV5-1 TGCGCCAGCAGTCAAATCGGTCCGAACGGGGAGCTGTTTTTT CASSQIGPNGELFF
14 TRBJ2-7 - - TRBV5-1 TGCGCCAGCAGCTTGGCCAGTTCTTACTACGAGCAGTACTTC CASSLASSYYEQYF